This T cell receptor (beta chain) was sequenced for a study of tissue T cells after allogeneic stem cell transplantation. Trimming left V 2 bases short and J 0 bases short, with 6 bases between. Germline V gives CDR1 LGHNA, CDR2 YNLKQL (reference sequence). CDR3 length equals 14 residues. TCRdb's copy holds only in-frame clones and misses some; the assay was immunoSEQ multiplex PCR. Here the sample spans 4,500 to 5,000 clones, almost 50% being singletons. Described time point: mouse harvest day 14 after allogeneic transplant. Mouse grafts combined 10^7 T-cell-depleted bone marrow cells with 10^6 splenic CD5+ T cells. Tissues came from B6→BALB/c major-mismatch GVHD mice at day 7 or 14. Points from the study as a whole: Limitations included a small, clinically heterogeneous cohort and limited sampling depth. Alloreactivity or antigen specificity of tissue TCRs was not determined; some clones might be host cells. Few T cell clones were shared across patients, but motif clusters showed tissue-specific shared signatures.

This clone was observed a few times. Its target is unknown. Gene names and germline match the mouse. The read falls 1 residue short of the CDR3 end, and the missing part is taken from the germline J gene. Material: lymph node tissue. The V and J genes are TRBV5 and TRBJ2-5; D is unresolved. The TCR sequence derives from a female BALB/c mouse given C57BL/6 T cells with graft-versus-host disease after an allogeneic hematopoietic cell transplant. The part of the CDR3 DNA that was read is TGTGCCAGCAGCCAACGGGTTAACCAAGACACCCAGTAC. It is translated as CASSQRVNQDTQY. The CDR3 in full is CASSQRVNQDTQYF.